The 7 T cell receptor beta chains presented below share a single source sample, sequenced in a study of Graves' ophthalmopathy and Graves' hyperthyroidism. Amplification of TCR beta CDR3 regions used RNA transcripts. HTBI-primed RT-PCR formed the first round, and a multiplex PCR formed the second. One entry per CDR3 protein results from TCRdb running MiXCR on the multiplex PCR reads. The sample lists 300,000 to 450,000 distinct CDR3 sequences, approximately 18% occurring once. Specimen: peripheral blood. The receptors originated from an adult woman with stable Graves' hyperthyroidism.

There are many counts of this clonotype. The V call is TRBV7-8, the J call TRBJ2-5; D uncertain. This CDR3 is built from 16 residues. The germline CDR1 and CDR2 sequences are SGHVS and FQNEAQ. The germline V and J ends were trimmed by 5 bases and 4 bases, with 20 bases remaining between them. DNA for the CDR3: TGTGCCAGCAGCCTAGGGTCCTTTGAATGGAGAGAGACCCAGTACTTC. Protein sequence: CASSLGSFEWRETQYF.

The CDR3 bases are TGTGCCAGCAGTTACTCGCGGTCGGGACAGAAGGCAAACTATGGCTACACCTTC. Translation gives CASSYSRSGQKANYGYTF. The gene calls are TRBV6-2 or TRBV6-3 and TRBJ1-2, with 7 bases matching TRBD1. J was trimmed by 2 bases and V by 0 bases; bases with no gene match: 12. This CDR3 is 18 amino acids long. Germline CDR1 reads MNHEY; CDR2 reads SVGEGT.

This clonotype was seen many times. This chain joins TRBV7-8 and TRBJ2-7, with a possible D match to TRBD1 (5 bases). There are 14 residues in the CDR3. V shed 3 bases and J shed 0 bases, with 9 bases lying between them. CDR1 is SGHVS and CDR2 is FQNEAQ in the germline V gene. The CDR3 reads CASSFYRSSYEQYF. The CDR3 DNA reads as TGTGCCAGCAGCTTTTACAGGAGCTCCTACGAGCAGTACTTC.

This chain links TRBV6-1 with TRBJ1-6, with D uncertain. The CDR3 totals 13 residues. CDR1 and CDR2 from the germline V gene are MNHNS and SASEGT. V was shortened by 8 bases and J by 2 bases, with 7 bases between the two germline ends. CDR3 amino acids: CASWKAYNSPLHF. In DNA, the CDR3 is TGTGCCAGCTGGAAGGCCTATAATTCACCCCTCCACTTT.

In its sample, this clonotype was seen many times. The CDR3 here is CASSFYGTVTYEQYF. The CDR3 nucleotides are TGTGCCAGCAGCTTTTATGGGACGGTTACCTACGAGCAGTACTTC. V and J are TRBV7-2 and TRBJ2-7; TRBD1 or TRBD2 may be the D gene (5 bases each). V shed 3 bases and J shed 2 bases, with 14 bases lying between them. Germline CDR1 and CDR2: SGHTA and FQGNSA. The CDR3 runs 15 residues. The whole variable domain, filled in from reference TRBV7-2 and TRBJ2-7, reads GAGVSQSPSNKVTEKGKDVELRCDPISGHTALYWYRQSLGQGLEFLIYFQGNSAPDKSGLPSDRFSAERTGGSVSTLTIQRTQQEDSAVYLCASSFYGTVTYEQYFGPGTRLTVT.

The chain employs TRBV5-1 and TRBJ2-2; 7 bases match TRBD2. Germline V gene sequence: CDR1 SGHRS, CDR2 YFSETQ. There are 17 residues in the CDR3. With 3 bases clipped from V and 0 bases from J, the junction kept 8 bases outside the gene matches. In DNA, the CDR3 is TGCGCCAGCAGCTCGCTCAACGGGAGGCCGAACACCGGGGAGCTGTTTTTT. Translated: CASSSLNGRPNTGELFF. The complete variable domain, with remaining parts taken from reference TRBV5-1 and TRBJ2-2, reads KAGVTQTPRYLIKTRGQQVTLSCSPISGHRSVSWYQQTPGQGLQFLFEYFSETQRNKGNFPGRFSGRQFSNSRSEMNVSTLELGDSALYLCASSSLNGRPNTGELFFGEGSRLTVL.

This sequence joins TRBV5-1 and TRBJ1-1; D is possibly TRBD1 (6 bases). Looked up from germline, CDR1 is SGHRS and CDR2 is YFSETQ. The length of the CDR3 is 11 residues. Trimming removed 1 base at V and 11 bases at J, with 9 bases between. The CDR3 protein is CASSLQGLAFF. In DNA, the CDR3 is TGCGCCAGCAGCTTGCAGGGGCTGGCTTTCTTT.